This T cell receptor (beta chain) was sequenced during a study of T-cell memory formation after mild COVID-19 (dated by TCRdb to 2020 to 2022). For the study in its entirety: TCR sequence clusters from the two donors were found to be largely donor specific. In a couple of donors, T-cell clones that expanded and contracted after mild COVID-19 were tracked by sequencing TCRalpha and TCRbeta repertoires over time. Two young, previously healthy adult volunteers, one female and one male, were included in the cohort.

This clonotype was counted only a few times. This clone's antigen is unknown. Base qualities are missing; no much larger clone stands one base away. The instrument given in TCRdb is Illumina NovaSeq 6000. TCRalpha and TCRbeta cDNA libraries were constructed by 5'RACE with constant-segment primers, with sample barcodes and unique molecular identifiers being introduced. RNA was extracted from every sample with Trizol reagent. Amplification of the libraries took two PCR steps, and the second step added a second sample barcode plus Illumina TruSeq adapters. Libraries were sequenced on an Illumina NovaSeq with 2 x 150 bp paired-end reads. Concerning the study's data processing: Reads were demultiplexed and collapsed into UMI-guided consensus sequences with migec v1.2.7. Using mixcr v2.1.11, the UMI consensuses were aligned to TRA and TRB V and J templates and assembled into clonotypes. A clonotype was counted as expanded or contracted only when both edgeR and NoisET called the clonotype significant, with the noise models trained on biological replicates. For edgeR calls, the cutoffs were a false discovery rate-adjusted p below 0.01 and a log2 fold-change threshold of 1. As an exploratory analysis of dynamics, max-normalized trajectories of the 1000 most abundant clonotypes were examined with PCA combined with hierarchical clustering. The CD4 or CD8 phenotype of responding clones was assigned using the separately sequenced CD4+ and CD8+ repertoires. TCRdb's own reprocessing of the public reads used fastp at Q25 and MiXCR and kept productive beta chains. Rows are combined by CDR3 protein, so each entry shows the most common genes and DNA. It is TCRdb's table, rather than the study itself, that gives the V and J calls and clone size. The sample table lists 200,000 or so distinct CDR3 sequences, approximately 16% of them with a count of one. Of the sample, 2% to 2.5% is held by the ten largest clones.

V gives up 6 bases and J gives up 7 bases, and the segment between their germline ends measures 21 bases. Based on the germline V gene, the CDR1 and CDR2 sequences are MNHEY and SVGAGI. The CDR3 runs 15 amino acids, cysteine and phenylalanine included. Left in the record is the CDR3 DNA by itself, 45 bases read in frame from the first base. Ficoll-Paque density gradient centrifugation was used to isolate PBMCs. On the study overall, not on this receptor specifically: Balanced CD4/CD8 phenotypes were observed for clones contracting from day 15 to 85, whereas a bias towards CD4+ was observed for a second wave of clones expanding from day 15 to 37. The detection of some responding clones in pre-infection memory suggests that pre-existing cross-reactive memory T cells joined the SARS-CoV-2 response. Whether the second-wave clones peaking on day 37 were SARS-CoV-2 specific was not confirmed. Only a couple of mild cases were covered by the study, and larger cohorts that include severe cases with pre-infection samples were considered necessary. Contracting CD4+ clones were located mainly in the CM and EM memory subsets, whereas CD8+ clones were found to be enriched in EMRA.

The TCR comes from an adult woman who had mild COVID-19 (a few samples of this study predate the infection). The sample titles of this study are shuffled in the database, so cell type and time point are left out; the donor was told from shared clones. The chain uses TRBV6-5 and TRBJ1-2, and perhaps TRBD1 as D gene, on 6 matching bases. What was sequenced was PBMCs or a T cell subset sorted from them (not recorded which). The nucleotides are TGTGCCAGCAGCGAAGTCAGGGGCTCGTCTCCTGGCTACACCTTC. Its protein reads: CASSEVRGSSPGYTF.